Listed below are T cell receptor beta chains from one sample, sequenced in a study of patients and donors after allogeneic stem cell transplantation. TCRdb re-analysed the RT-PCR reads in MiXCR, keeping a single row per CDR3 protein. The table has over 25,000 distinct CDR3 sequences, around 40% seen once. What was sequenced was blood, either unsorted or a sorted T cell fraction (not recorded which). These receptors all come from a human donor who was either an allogeneic HSCT recipient or a stem cell or donor lymphocyte infusion donor (not recorded which). It is not recorded whose cells these are; they may come from a transplant donor. Each CDR3 is given with its conserved first and last residue. The D gene is left open where the match is weak. Not all rows give a size; the values are once, few, many and, for expanded clones, a class.

cdr3_length	v_call	j_call	d_call	clone_size	cdr3_nt	cdr3_aa
15	TRBV9	TRBJ2-7	TRBD1	-	TGTGCCAGCAGCGGACCGGGACAGGGAGCCTACGAGCAGTACTTC	CASSGPGQGAYEQYF
15	TRBV7-6	TRBJ1-2	-	many	TGTGCCAGCAGCTTAGGGGCAGGGCAGGGCTATGGCTACACCTTC	CASSLGAGQGYGYTF
13	TRBV12-3/TRBV12-4	TRBJ1-1	-	few	TGTGCCAGCAGTTTAATAGGCGGCACTGAAGCTTTCTTT	CASSLIGGTEAFF
18	TRBV24-1	TRBJ2-1	TRBD2	few	TGTGCCACCAGTGACAGGACTAGCCCACAGAGTTCCTACAATGAGCAGTTCTTC	CATSDRTSPQSSYNEQFF
15	TRBV12-3/TRBV12-4	TRBJ1-5	TRBD1	-	TGTGCCAGCAGTTTGGTGCAGGGGGAAAATCAGCCCCAGCATTTT	CASSLVQGENQPQHF
11	TRBV20-1	TRBJ2-1	-	few	TGCAGTGCTAGAGCACAGCATGAGCAGTTCTTC	CSARAQHEQFF
13	TRBV11-3	TRBJ1-1	TRBD1	-	TGTGCCAGCGGGCACAGGACAGGGGCTGAAGCTTTCTTT	CASGHRTGAEAFF
16	TRBV2	TRBJ2-1	TRBD2	-	TGTGCCAGCAGCATCGAGGCGGGAGCTCTGGGGAATGAGCAGTTCTTC	CASSIEAGALGNEQFF
18	TRBV7-2	TRBJ2-3	TRBD2	few	TGTGCCAGCAGCTCACTAGCGGGGGGGCCGATACCGTCAGATACGCAGTATTTT	CASSSLAGGPIPSDTQYF
12	TRBV20-1	TRBJ1-2	-	few	TGCAGTGCCAAGAGGGGGGTCTATGGCTACACCTTC	CSAKRGVYGYTF
13	TRBV6-2/TRBV6-3	TRBJ1-4	-	-	TGTGCCAGCAGTTCTCGCGCCACCGAAAAACTGTTTTTT	CASSSRATEKLFF
18	TRBV4-3	TRBJ1-6	-	few	TGCGCCAGCAGCCAAGACCCCGGCCCCAGCTCCTATAATTCACCCCTCCACTTT	CASSQDPGPSSYNSPLHF
20	TRBV20-1	TRBJ2-3	-	-	TGCAGTGCTAGTCTTAAGTGGCCAGTCCCCGGACGGTCCTCGGCAGATACGCAGTATTTT	CSASLKWPVPGRSSADTQYF
14	TRBV10-3	TRBJ1-5	-	-	TGTGCCATCAGTGAAGTCGGAAGTAATCAGCCCCAGCATTTT	CAISEVGSNQPQHF
13	TRBV5-5	TRBJ2-5	-	-	TGTGCCAGCAGCCCCGGTGCACAAGAGACCCAGTACTTC	CASSPGAQETQYF
15	TRBV5-1	TRBJ1-4	-	few	TGCGCCAGCAGCCTAGAGCCGTTGGTAAATGAAAAACTGTTTTTT	CASSLEPLVNEKLFF